The present entry profiles one TCR beta chain with its context. The sample belongs to a study of control samples from healthy donors and cancer patients. Sequencing used immunoSEQ multiplex PCR; TCRdb keeps in-frame clones, though not all of them. The top ten clones hold roughly 2.5% of a sample with roughly 120,000 clones, 93% of them seen once. The sample consisted of blood. This clonotype was obtained from a young man in good health.

The CDR3, as DNA: TGTGCCAGCGGCCGGACAGGGCAGGACGAGCAGTACTTC. This gives the protein CASGRTGQDEQYF. This chain connects TRBV27 to TRBJ2-7; 8 bases align to TRBD1. CDR1 MNHEY and CDR2 SMNVEV come from the germline V gene (reference sequence). V trimming: 8 bases; J trimming: 5 bases; junction bases outside the gene matches: 8. The CDR3 covers 13 residues.